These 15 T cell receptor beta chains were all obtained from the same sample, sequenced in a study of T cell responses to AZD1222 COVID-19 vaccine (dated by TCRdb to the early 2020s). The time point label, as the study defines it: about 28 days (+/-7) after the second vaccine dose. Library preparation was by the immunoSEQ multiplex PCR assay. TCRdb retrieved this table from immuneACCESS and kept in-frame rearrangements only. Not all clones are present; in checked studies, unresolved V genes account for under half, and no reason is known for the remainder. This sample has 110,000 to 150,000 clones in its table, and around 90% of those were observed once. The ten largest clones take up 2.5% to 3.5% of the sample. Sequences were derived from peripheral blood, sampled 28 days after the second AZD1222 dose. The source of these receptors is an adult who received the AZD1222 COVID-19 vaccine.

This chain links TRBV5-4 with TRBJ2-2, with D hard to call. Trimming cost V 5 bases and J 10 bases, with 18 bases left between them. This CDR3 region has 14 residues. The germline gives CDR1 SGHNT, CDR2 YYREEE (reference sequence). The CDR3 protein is CASSPIEQGQELFF. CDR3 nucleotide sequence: TGTGCCAGCAGTCCCATCGAACAAGGGCAGGAGCTGTTTTTT.

The CDR3 DNA reads as TGTGCCAGCAGCTGGAGACTAGCGGGGGAAGATACGCAGTATTTT. Translating it yields CASSWRLAGEDTQYF. The chain joins TRBV7-2 to TRBJ2-3; TRBD2 matches 12 bases. V shed 4 bases, J shed 5 bases, and the junction held 4 bases outside the gene matches. This CDR3 has 15 amino acids. Germline CDR1 SGHTA, CDR2 FQGNSA. The entire variable domain, with the rest obtained from reference TRBV7-2 and TRBJ2-3, is as follows: GAGVSQSPSNKVTEKGKDVELRCDPISGHTALYWYRQSLGQGLEFLIYFQGNSAPDKSGLPSDRFSAERTGGSVSTLTIQRTQQEDSAVYLCASSWRLAGEDTQYFGPGTRLTVL.

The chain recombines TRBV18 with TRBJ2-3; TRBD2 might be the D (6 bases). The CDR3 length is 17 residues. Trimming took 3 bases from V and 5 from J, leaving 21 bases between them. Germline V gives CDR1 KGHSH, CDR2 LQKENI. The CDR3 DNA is TGTGCCAGCTCACCGGTTGGGCGGGAACTCACAAGAGATACGCAGTATTTT. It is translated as CASSPVGRELTRDTQYF.

This chain's CDR3 is CASGLSSGGATEAFF. The CDR3 nucleotides are TGTGCTAGTGGTTTGAGTTCGGGTGGGGCCACTGAAGCTTTCTTT. The J gene is TRBJ1-1, the V gene TRBV12-5, with D perhaps matching TRBD1 (5 bases). This CDR3 is built from 15 residues. With 2 bases removed from V and 4 bases from J, the gap between germline ends came to 14 bases. In germline, CDR1 is LGHNT, CDR2 FRNRAP.

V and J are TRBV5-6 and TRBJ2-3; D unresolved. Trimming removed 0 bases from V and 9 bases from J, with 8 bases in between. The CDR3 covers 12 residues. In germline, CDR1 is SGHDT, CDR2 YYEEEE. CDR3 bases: TGTGCCAGCAGCTTGGATCTGGGGACGCAGTATTTT. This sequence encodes CASSLDLGTQYF. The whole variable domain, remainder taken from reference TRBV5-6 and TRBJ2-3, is DAGVTQSPTHLIKTRGQQVTLRCSPKSGHDTVSWYQQALGQGPQFIFQYYEEEERQRGNFPDRFSGHQFPNYSSELNVNALLLGDSALYLCASSLDLGTQYFGPGTRLTVL.

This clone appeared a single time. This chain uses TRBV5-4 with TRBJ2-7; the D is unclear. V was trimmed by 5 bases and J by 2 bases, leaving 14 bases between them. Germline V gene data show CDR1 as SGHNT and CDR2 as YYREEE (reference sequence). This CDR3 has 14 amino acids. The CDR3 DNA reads TGTGCCAGCAGGTCCGGCCTCAATCCCTACGAGCAGTACTTC. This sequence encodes CASRSGLNPYEQYF.

CDR3 protein: CASSLAASGATDTQYF. For the CDR3, the DNA is TGTGCCAGCAGCTTGGCAGCTAGCGGGGCAACAGATACGCAGTATTTT. The chain links TRBV5-6 to TRBJ2-3; 9 bases fit TRBD2. V trimming: 0 bases; J trimming: 3 bases; junction bases outside the gene matches: 5. This CDR3 is built from 16 residues. The germline CDR1 and CDR2 sequences are SGHDT and YYEEEE.

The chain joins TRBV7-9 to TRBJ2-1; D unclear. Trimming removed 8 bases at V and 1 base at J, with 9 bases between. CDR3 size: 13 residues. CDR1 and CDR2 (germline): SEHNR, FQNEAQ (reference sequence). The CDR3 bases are TGTGCCAGCGCCAGTCGGTCCTACAATGAGCAGTTCTTC. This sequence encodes CASASRSYNEQFF.

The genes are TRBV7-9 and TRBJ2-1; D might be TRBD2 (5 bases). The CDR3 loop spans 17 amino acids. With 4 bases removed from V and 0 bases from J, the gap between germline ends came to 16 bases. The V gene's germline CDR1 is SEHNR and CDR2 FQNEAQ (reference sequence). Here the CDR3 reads CASSSDGLMSSYNEQFF. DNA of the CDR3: TGTGCCAGCAGCTCTGACGGACTGATGAGCTCCTACAATGAGCAGTTCTTC.

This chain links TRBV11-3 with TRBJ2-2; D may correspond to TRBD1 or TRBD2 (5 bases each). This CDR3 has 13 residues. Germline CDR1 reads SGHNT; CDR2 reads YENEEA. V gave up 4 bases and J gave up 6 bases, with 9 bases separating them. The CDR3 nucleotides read TGTGCCAGCAGCTCTCTGGGGGCCGGGGAGCTGTTTTTT. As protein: CASSSLGAGELFF.

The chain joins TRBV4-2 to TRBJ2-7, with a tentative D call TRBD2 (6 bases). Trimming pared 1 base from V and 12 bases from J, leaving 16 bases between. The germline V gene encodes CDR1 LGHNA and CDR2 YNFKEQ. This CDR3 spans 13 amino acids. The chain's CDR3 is CASSQGGVGSPYF. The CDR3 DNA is TGTGCCAGCAGCCAAGGCGGGGTGGGCAGCCCGTACTTC.

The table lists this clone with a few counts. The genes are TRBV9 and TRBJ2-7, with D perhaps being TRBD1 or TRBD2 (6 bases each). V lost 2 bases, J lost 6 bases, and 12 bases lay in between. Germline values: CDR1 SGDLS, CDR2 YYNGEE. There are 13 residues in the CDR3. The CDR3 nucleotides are TGTGCCAGCAGCGTTAGGGGGGAAGGCGAGCAGTACTTC. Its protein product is CASSVRGEGEQYF.

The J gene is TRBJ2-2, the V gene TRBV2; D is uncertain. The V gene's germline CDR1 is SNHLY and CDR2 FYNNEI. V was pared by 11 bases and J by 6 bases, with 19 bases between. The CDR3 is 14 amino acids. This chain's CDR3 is CAPRSPRTSGELFF. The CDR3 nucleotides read TGTGCCCCCAGATCCCCACGTACCTCCGGGGAGCTGTTTTTT.

Here the CDR3 DNA reads TGTGCCAGCAGTCGGGAACAGGCGGCCTATGGCTACACCTTC. Protein product: CASSREQAAYGYTF. The chain uses TRBV28 and TRBJ1-2, with D tentatively TRBD1 (5 bases). Germline loops: CDR1 MDHEN, CDR2 SYDVKM. There are 14 residues in the CDR3. V was clipped by 5 bases and J by 4 bases, with 14 bases between them.

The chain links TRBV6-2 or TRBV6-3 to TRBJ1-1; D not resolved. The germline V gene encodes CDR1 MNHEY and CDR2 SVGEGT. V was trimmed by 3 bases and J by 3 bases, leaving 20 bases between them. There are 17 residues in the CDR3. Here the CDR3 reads CASSYIIPQPEDTEAFF. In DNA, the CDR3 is TGTGCCAGCAGTTATATTATTCCTCAACCGGAGGACACTGAAGCTTTCTTT.